The 13 T cell receptor beta chains below come from one sample, sequenced in a study of response to subunit inactivated influenza vaccine. MiXCR was run by TCRdb on the RT-PCR reads, yielding one entry per CDR3 protein. The sample carries 500,000 to 600,000 distinct CDR3 sequences, less than 8% recorded once. The sample in question was PBMCs from blood, obtained less than 30 months after vaccination. The receptors originated from a man aged 50-75 years who received an inactivated influenza vaccine.

The sample holds many counts of this clonotype. V is TRBV18 and J is TRBJ2-1, with 8 bases aligning to TRBD2. The V gene's germline CDR1 is KGHSH and CDR2 LQKENI. The CDR3 covers 14 residues. V was pared by 7 bases and J by 2 bases, with 4 bases of the junction left unmatched. CDR3 protein: CASLTSATYNEQFF. The CDR3 DNA is TGTGCCAGCTTGACTAGCGCAACCTACAATGAGCAGTTCTTC.

V is TRBV12-3 or TRBV12-4 and J is TRBJ2-5; 7 bases are a match to TRBD2. The CDR3 is 17 amino acids. The J segment lost 5 bases and the V segment lost 3 bases, leaving 15 bases of the junction unmatched. The CDR3 sequence: CASSFWKGSGTGETQYF. The CDR3 region has the DNA TGTGCCAGCAGTTTTTGGAAGGGCAGCGGGACCGGGGAGACCCAGTACTTC.

This clonotype has a handful of counts. The V call is TRBV18, the J call TRBJ2-2; D gene unclear. Germline lookup yields CDR1 KGHSH and CDR2 LQKENI. V was clipped by 3 bases and J by 7 bases, with 9 bases between them. This CDR3 comprises 13 residues. CDR3 protein: CASSPRPGGELFF. CDR3 nucleotide sequence: TGTGCCAGCTCACCTAGACCTGGCGGGGAGCTGTTTTTT.

In its sample, this clonotype was seen once. The chain couples TRBV15 to TRBJ1-1, with TRBD1 identical over 7 bases. The length of the CDR3 is 13 residues. Unmatched junction bases numbered 10, after V lost 5 bases and J lost 10 bases. CDR1 and CDR2 from the germline V gene are LNHNV and YYDKDF (reference sequence). This CDR3 is CATSQVRGRSAFF. The CDR3 DNA follows: TGTGCCACCAGCCAAGTCAGGGGGAGGTCAGCTTTCTTT.

V and J are TRBV5-8 and TRBJ2-3; possible D gene TRBD1, 6 bases. CDR1 and CDR2 (germline): SGHTS, YDEGEE. Trimming cost V 6 bases and J 4 bases, with 18 bases left between them. CDR3 size: 15 residues. Here the CDR3 DNA reads TGTGCCAGCATCCCTTACCACGACAGGTCAGATACGCAGTATTTT. It specifies CASIPYHDRSDTQYF.

This chain joins TRBV4-3 and TRBJ2-7, with 10 bases lining up with TRBD2. The CDR3 spans 17 residues. The V gene end was trimmed by 0 bases and the J gene end by 4 bases; junction bases not matched to a gene: 9. CDR1 is LGHNA, CDR2 YSLEER, per germline. The CDR3: CASSQDRRASGSYEQYF. DNA for the CDR3: TGCGCCAGCAGCCAAGACCGCCGGGCTAGCGGGAGTTACGAGCAGTACTTC.

This clonotype was seen at least ten times. The chain recombines TRBV5-1 with TRBJ2-1, with a weak D call TRBD1 (6 bases). This CDR3 has 15 amino acids. In germline, CDR1 is SGHRS, CDR2 YFSETQ. V shed 4 bases and J shed 0 bases, with 11 bases lying between them. This CDR3 reads CASSPDRISYNEQFF. The CDR3 nucleotides read TGCGCCAGCAGCCCTGACAGGATCTCCTACAATGAGCAGTTCTTC.

This clonotype has just a few counts. The chain joins TRBV7-8 to TRBJ2-7, with 8 nucleotides matching TRBD2. The CDR3 spans 16 residues. V shed 5 bases, J shed 2 bases, and the junction held 11 bases outside the gene matches. In germline, CDR1 is SGHVS, CDR2 FQNEAQ. DNA of the CDR3: TGTGCCAGCAGCGCCTCGGGAGGGGCTCCTACCTACGAGCAGTACTTC. Translating it yields CASSASGGAPTYEQYF.

The CDR3 sequence: CASSPGQEKETQYF. The CDR3 coding sequence is TGCGCCAGCAGCCCGGGACAGGAGAAAGAGACCCAGTACTTC. V is TRBV5-1 and J is TRBJ2-5, with 8 nucleotides matching TRBD1. The V segment lost 4 bases and the J segment 3 bases; nucleotides outside the gene matches: 5. CDR1 is SGHRS, CDR2 YFSETQ, per germline. The length of the CDR3 is 14 residues.

V gene TRBV5-1 combines with J gene TRBJ2-4; D possibly matches TRBD1 or TRBD2 (5 bases each). CDR1 is SGHRS and CDR2 is YFSETQ in the germline V gene. V was pared by 3 bases and J by 10 bases, with 17 bases between. The CDR3 covers 14 residues. CDR3 DNA: TGCGCCAGCAGCTATGGGACCGGGGTACGAATTCAGTACTTC. Translation: CASSYGTGVRIQYF.

The rearrangement uses TRBV7-6 and TRBJ2-7, with 7 positions matching TRBD2. The CDR3 contains 18 residues. CDR1 is SGHVS, CDR2 FNYEAQ, per germline. The junction had 19 bases not matched to a gene; V was cut back by 5 bases and J by 3 bases. CDR3 loop: CASSLRSVFTAGYYEQYF. The CDR3 region has the DNA TGTGCCAGCAGCCTTAGATCTGTATTCACAGCGGGATACTACGAGCAGTACTTC. Complete variable domain (other parts from reference TRBV7-6 and TRBJ2-7): GAGVSQSPRYKVTKRGQDVALRCDPISGHVSLYWYRQALGQGPEFLTYFNYEAQQDKSGLPNDRFSAERPEGSISTLTIQRTEQRDSAMYRCASSLRSVFTAGYYEQYFGPGTRLTVT.

The table lists this clonotype with many counts. The rearrangement uses TRBV20-1 and TRBJ2-1; 7 positions agree with TRBD2. The CDR3 sequence is 15 residues long. Trimming cost V 5 bases and J 6 bases; bases outside gene matches: 13. From germline, CDR1 is DFQATT and CDR2 SNEGSKA (reference sequence). The CDR3 DNA follows: TGCAGTGCTCACCCTGGCGGGAGCTACCGCAATGAGCAGTTCTTC. It specifies CSAHPGGSYRNEQFF.

The V gene is TRBV9, the J gene TRBJ2-3; D possibly corresponds to TRBD1 (5 bases). Germline V gives CDR1 SGDLS, CDR2 YYNGEE. CDR3 length: 17 amino acids. Trimming shortened V by 2 bases and J by 0 bases, and 16 bases separated the two germline ends. The CDR3, as DNA: TGTGCCAGCAGCGTTAGCCGGACACAAAGAAGCACAGATACGCAGTATTTT. This codes for CASSVSRTQRSTDTQYF.